This T cell receptor beta chain was captured by sequencing in a study of T cell responses to AZD1222 COVID-19 vaccine. Study in general: Combined were second doses at about 4 or about 12 weeks. General observations from the study: The donor cohort was predominantly white British with a female majority, and clonal diversity may have been underestimated. Two AZD1222 administrations were followed by greater Spike-specific TCR breadth and depth.

As for this clone: Its matching antigen is unknown.

The CDR3 runs to 15 residues. From germline, CDR1 is MNHEY and CDR2 SMNVEV (reference sequence). V shed 6 bases and J 5 bases; nucleotides not matched to a gene: 6. The data were produced by immunoSEQ multiplex PCR, yet TCRdb's version contains in-frame clones alone and is incomplete. The sample yields about 140,000 clones, almost 90% seen once. This specimen consisted of peripheral blood, obtained on day 0 of AZD1222 vaccination. V gene TRBV27 combines with J gene TRBJ2-2, with 10 bases fitting TRBD1. This sequence originates from an adult in good health. CDR3 nucleotide sequence: TGTGCCAGCAGCCTTCGGACAGGGGGAACCGGGGAGCTGTTTTTT. Encoded protein: CASSLRTGGTGELFF.